A single sample gave rise to the 12 T cell receptor beta chains below, sequenced in a study of blood T cell repertoires in COVID-19. TCRdb's copy holds only in-frame clones and misses some; the assay was immunoSEQ multiplex PCR. The repertoire holds about 140,000 clones, roughly 84% seen once, with under 5.5% in the top ten. The sample consisted of PBMCs or T cells enriched from blood (not recorded which). These receptors all come from a man in his forties with acute COVID-19.

This chain uses TRBV5-1 with TRBJ1-1, with 7 nucleotides matching TRBD1. The germline gives CDR1 SGHRS, CDR2 YFSETQ. Unmatched junction bases numbered 5, after V lost 3 bases and J lost 0 bases. The CDR3 sequence is 15 residues long. CDR3 DNA: TGCGCCAGCAGCTCGACAGGGTTAGTGAACACTGAAGCTTTCTTT. It codes for CASSSTGLVNTEAFF. The full variable domain, its missing parts supplied by reference TRBV5-1 and TRBJ1-1, is KAGVTQTPRYLIKTRGQQVTLSCSPISGHRSVSWYQQTPGQGLQFLFEYFSETQRNKGNFPGRFSGRQFSNSRSEMNVSTLELGDSALYLCASSSTGLVNTEAFFGQGTRLTVV.

Note on this clone: The same CDR3 also results from other DNA sequences found in this sample. The chain employs TRBV19 and TRBJ1-5, with no clear D. Trimming shortened V by 8 bases and J by 1 base, and 12 bases separated the two germline ends. CDR1 is LNHDA and CDR2 is SQIVND in the germline V gene (reference sequence). The CDR3 length is 14 residues. In DNA, the CDR3 is TGTGCCAGTGGGCGACAAATGAGCAATCAGCCCCAGCATTTT. It specifies CASGRQMSNQPQHF.

V and J are TRBV6-5 and TRBJ1-1; 10 bases agree with TRBD1. Germline assignment: CDR1 MNHEY and CDR2 SVGAGI. The CDR3 runs 14 residues. With 6 bases clipped from V and 5 bases from J, the junction kept 6 bases outside the gene matches. The CDR3 coding sequence is TGTGCCAGCAGGTTTCGGGACAGGGGAACTGAAGCTTTCTTT. It yields the protein CASRFRDRGTEAFF.

The chain uses TRBV2 and TRBJ1-3; D not resolved. The CDR3 consists of 14 residues. CDR1 SNHLY and CDR2 FYNNEI come from the germline V gene. Trimming stripped 3 bases from V and 0 bases from J, with 6 bases between. DNA of the CDR3: TGTGCCAGCAGTGACATTTTCTCTGGAAACACCATATATTTT. Its translation: CASSDIFSGNTIYF.

Only a few counts were recorded for this clone. Other DNA sequences in this specimen translate into the identical CDR3. V usage is TRBV11-2 and J usage is TRBJ2-1; 10 bases are a match to TRBD2. This CDR3 spans 15 amino acids. With V trimmed by 5 bases and J by 3 bases, 4 bases remained unmatched. The germline gives CDR1 SGHAT, CDR2 FQNNGV. The DNA of the CDR3 is TGTGCCAGCAGCCTGGGACTAGCGAACTACAATGAGCAGTTCTTC. The encoded protein is CASSLGLANYNEQFF.

This chain joins TRBV11-2 and TRBJ1-3; the D is unclear. Trimming stripped 3 bases from V and 0 bases from J, with 15 bases between. CDR1 is SGHAT and CDR2 is FQNNGV in the germline V gene. This CDR3 is 17 amino acids long. DNA for the CDR3: TGTGCCAGCAGCTTTCGGGAAACGAGGAGCTCTGGAAACACCATATATTTT. Its translation: CASSFRETRSSGNTIYF.

The genes are TRBV18 and TRBJ1-5; D is perhaps TRBD1 (5 bases). The CDR3 consists of 17 residues. Trimming shortened V by 2 bases and J by 4 bases, and 18 bases separated the two germline ends. Germline CDR1 and CDR2: KGHSH and LQKENI. CDR3 sequence (DNA): TGTGCCAGCTCACCATCGGGACTCCCGAGGGCGAATCAGCCCCAGCATTTT. Translating it yields CASSPSGLPRANQPQHF.

The chain joins TRBV28 to TRBJ2-7; a weak D match, TRBD2 (5 bases). CDR3 size: 15 residues. The ends were cut back, 6 bases at V and 2 bases at J, with 17 bases in the middle. Germline CDR1 reads MDHEN; CDR2 reads SYDVKM. DNA for the CDR3: TGTGCCAGCAGCTCGGGGAGAAGGAGCCCCTACGAGCAGTACTTC. It codes for CASSSGRRSPYEQYF.

This clone appeared once. This chain uses TRBV6-2 or TRBV6-3 with TRBJ2-3; TRBD2 might be the D (5 bases). CDR1 is MNHEY, CDR2 SVGEGT, per germline. V lost 5 bases and J lost 0, with 15 bases in between. The CDR3 covers 16 residues. CDR3 sequence: CASSLTERTSTDTQYF. In DNA form, the CDR3 reads TGTGCCAGCAGTCTTACGGAGAGGACTAGCACAGATACGCAGTATTTT.

J is TRBJ2-7 and V is TRBV21-1; the D call of TRBD1 is as the table states it, not checked on the DNA. TRBV21-1 constitutes a pseudogene. The CDR3 spans 13 residues. The CDR3 sequence: CASGTASSYEQYF. The CDR3 DNA reads TGTGCCAGCGGGACAGCTTCCTCCTACGAGCAGTACTTC.

CDR3 nucleotide sequence: TGCGCCAGCAGCTTGCGCCAGGAAAACACTGAAGCTTTCTTT. This sequence encodes CASSLRQENTEAFF. V gene TRBV5-1 combines with J gene TRBJ1-1; D uncertain. The CDR3 is 14 residues long. V dropped 1 base and J dropped 2 bases, with 9 bases sitting between them. Germline values: CDR1 SGHRS, CDR2 YFSETQ.

The chain uses TRBV6-2 or TRBV6-3 and TRBJ1-5, with D uncertain. V dropped 3 bases and J dropped 4 bases, with 10 bases sitting between them. Germline CDR1 and CDR2: MNHEY and SVGEGT. There are 14 residues in the CDR3. The CDR3 DNA follows: TGTGCCAGCAGTTATATCCCCAGTAATCAGCCCCAGCATTTT. Protein product: CASSYIPSNQPQHF.